The clone carrying this T cell receptor (beta chain) has ten or more counts. Its antigen is still unknown. This CDR3 comprises 14 residues. V shed 7 bases and J 3 bases; nucleotides not matched to a gene: 5. CDR1 MNHNS and CDR2 SASEGT come from the germline V gene. The data were taken from a study of regulatory T cells in long-lasting Graves disease. Study in general: Persistence in Graves' disease denoted antithyroid drug use beyond 5 years alongside positive TSH receptor antibodies. General study points: Persistent patients shared more public clonotypes (2,741) than newly diagnosed patients (about 940).

The time point was: persistent/refractory GD, antithyroid drugs over 5 years with positive TRAb. RNA isolated from PBMCs was used to make the TCR library. Patients were from an endocrinology department in Xi'an, China. Investigators prepared the TCR beta libraries by applying iRepertoire HTBI primers and Arm-PCR of CDR3 regions. TCRdb analysed the multiplex PCR reads with MiXCR anew, one entry per CDR3 protein. The sample includes about 460,000 distinct CDR3 sequences, 20% to 25% of them seen just once. This receptor was taken from a female donor with Graves disease. Here the sequenced sample was peripheral blood mononuclear cells (PBMCs), taken when the disease was refractory, from a patient treated with antithyroid drugs. This chain links TRBV6-1 with TRBJ2-2, with 7 nucleotides matching TRBD1. The CDR3 sequence: CASKPGQYTGELFF. CDR3 nucleotide sequence: TGTGCCAGCAAGCCGGGACAGTACACCGGGGAGCTGTTTTTT.